This T cell receptor (beta chain) appears in the sequencing data of a study of T cells during gluten challenge in celiac disease (dated by TCRdb to about 2017). Background for the entire study: Paired single-cell TCR sequencing was performed for 7 challenge participants showing a significant rise in HLA-DQ:gluten tetramer-binding T cells. Blood was collected at baseline, day 6 and day 14 of the challenge, whereas duodenal biopsies were collected at baseline and day 14. On the Illumina MiSeq, single-cell libraries were sequenced paired-end 250 bp and bulk libraries were sequenced paired-end 300 bp.

The library was prepared using single-cell sequencing. The sequencer listed for this sample is Illumina MiSeq. Paired single-cell TCR-alpha and TCR-beta sequences were amplified by three nested PCRs with multiplexed primers covering all TRA and TRB V genes. The original pipeline was this. Selected pRESTO steps were used to preprocess the reads, and IMGT/HighV-QUEST was used to assign V, D, J genes and CDR3 junctions. Single cells were kept only if valid singletons with at most three chains, each supported by 100 or more reads. A clonotype was defined by identical paired TCR-alpha/beta nucleotide sequences, and sharing of only about 0.2% between patients indicated that cross-contamination was negligible. In samples containing more than 20 cells, repertoire diversity was estimated using a Shannon index corrected for undersampling. TCRdb redid the processing of the public reads, applying fastp at Q25 and MiXCR, and retained in-frame beta chains. Each entry is one CDR3 protein sequence, shown with its most common DNA and genes. It is TCRdb's table, rather than the study itself, that gives the V and J calls and clone size. In all, the sample holds hundreds of distinct CDR3 sequences, and roughly a quarter of those were seen once. Together, the top ten hold less than 55% of the sample.

Study-wide conclusions, independent of this receptor: Circulating gluten-specific T cells peaked on day 6, and the day-6 repertoire appeared to consist largely of expanded preexisting memory clonotypes. Clonal expansion rose on day 6, as shown by reduced sample-corrected Shannon diversity of circulating gluten-specific T cells. In 7 or 8 patients, 12-44% of single-cell TCR-alpha/beta clonotypes seen at the latest time point had also been present at baseline, compared with roughly 52-55% in the bulk data.

For blood cells, the gate was set on tetramer-binding CD4+ effector-memory gut-homing T cells, defined as CD3+, CD45RA-, CD62L- and integrin beta7+, with lineage markers excluded. To study recall of gluten-specific T cells, treated celiac disease patients who were on a gluten-free diet went through a 14-day oral dietary gluten challenge. Sorting was done on an Aria II cell sorter as single cells, plus in bulk whenever tetramer-positive cells were relatively numerous. Peripheral blood mononuclear cells were isolated by Ficoll density gradient centrifugation and cryopreserved before staining. Thawed cells were stained with a pool of PE-conjugated HLA-DQ:gluten tetramers presenting immunodominant gluten epitopes before sorting of tetramer-binding CD4+ T cells. After HLA-DQ:gluten tetramer staining, the blood samples went through tetramer-based enrichment. As a fraction of the sample, this clonotype is large (0.1 to 1%). Base quality data are lacking; no much larger clone is found one base away.

Sequencing was performed on gluten-specific CD4+ T cells sorted from blood using tetramers, taken at baseline or on day 6, 14 or 28 of gluten challenge (not recorded which). This clonotype was obtained from a female donor with celiac disease.

The nucleotide sequence is TGTGCCAGCAGCGCCGGTTCTTTCGCGGGGGAAGAGACCCAGTACTTC. This yields the protein CASSAGSFAGEETQYF. The chain uses TRBV9 and TRBJ2-5; 7 bases in between match TRBD2. Germline trimming amounts to 3 bases on V and 3 bases on J, with 11 as the count of junction bases outside the gene matches. Inclusive of the bounding cysteine and phenylalanine, the CDR3 is 16 residues long. Solely the CDR3 DNA is kept, with 48 bases framed from the first base. The germline V gene specifies SGDLS as CDR1 and YYNGEE as CDR2.